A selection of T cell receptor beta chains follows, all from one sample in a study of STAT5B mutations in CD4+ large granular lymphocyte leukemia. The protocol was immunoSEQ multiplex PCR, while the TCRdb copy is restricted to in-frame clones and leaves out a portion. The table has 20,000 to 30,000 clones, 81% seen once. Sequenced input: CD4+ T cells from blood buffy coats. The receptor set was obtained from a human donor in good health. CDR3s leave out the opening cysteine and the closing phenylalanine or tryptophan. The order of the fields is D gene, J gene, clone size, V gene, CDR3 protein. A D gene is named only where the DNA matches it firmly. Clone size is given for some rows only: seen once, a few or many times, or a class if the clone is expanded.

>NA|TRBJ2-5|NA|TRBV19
ASTVSPGETQY
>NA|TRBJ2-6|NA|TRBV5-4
ASSFGGSGANVLT
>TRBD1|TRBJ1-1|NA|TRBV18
ASSRLGTGVLSPEAF
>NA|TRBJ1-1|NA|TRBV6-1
ASRQIMNTEAF
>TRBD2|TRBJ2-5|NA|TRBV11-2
ASSSLAGVETQY
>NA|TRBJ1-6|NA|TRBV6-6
ASRRDSARSPLH
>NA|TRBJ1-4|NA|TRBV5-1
ASSLVAATNEKLF
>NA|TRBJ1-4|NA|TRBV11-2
ASSLTGILNEKLF
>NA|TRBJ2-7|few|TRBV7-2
ASSLGTRGEQY
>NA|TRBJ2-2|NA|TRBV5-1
ASSLEPLGNTGELF
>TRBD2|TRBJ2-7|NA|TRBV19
ASSKKSGNYEQY
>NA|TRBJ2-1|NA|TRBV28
ASSLTGDNEQF
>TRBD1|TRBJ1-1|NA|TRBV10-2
ASRDRVGYTEAF
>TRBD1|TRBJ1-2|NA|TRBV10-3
AASHRDRGLVSYGYT
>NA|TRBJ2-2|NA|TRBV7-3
ASSPRQGSLGTGELF
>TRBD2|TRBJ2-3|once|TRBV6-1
ASSLLAGNPDTQY
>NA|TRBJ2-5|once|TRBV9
ASSVTDYQETQY
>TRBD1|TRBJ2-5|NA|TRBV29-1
SVRTGAGETQY
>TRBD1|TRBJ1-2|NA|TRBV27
ASSPDRGLDGYT
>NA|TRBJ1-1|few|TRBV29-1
SGWRYTEAF
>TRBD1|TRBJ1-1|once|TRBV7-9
ASSLRQGEAAF
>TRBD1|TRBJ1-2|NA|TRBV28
ASSLGDRESGYT
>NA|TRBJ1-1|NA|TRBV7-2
ASTFFAQNTEAF
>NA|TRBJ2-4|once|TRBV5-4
ASSFGGLTKNIQY
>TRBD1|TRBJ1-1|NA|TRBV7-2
ASSLGVRGTEAF
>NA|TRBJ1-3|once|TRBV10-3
AIIAAPRGNTIY